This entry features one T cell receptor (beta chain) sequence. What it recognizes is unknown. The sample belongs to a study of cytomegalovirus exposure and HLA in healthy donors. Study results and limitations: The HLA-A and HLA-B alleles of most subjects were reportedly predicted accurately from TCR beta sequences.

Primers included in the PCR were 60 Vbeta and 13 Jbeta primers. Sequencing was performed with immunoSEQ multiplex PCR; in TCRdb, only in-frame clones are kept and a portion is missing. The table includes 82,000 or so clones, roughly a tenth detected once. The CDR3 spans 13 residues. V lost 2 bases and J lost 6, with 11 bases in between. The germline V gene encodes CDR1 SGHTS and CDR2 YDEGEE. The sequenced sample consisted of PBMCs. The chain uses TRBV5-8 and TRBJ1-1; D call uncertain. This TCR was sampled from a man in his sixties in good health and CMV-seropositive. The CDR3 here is CASSFPFAAEAFF. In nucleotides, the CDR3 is TGTGCCAGCAGCTTCCCCTTTGCGGCTGAAGCTTTCTTT.